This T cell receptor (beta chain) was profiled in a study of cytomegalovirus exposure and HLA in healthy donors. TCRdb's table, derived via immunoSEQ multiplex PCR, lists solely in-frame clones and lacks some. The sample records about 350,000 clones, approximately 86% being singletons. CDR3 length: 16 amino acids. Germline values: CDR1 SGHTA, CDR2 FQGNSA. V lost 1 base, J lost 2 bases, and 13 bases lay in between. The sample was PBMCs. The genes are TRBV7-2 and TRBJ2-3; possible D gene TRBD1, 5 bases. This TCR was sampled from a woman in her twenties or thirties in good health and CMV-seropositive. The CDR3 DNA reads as TGTGCCAGCAGCTTAGGGTTGGGGCAGGCCACAGATACGCAGTATTTT. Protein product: CASSLGLGQATDTQYF.